Presented here are 32 T cell receptor beta chains from one specimen sequenced in a study of naive and memory T cell subsets. Four PCR rounds used nested alpha and beta constant region primers plus the SP2 primer. TCRdb independently ran MiXCR on the 5' RACE reads; one entry per CDR3 protein. This sample has 25,000 to 35,000 distinct CDR3 sequences, with 16% found just once. The library had UMIs added by 3' ligation of an oligonucleotide to TCR cDNA. These receptors all stem from a female donor in good health.

This clonotype was seen only a few times. The V call is TRBV4-2, the J call TRBJ2-6, with TRBD1 matching 8 bases. The V gene's germline CDR1 is LGHNA and CDR2 YNFKEQ. J gave up 2 bases and V 0 bases, and 0 bases lay outside the gene matches. This CDR3 has 16 residues. DNA for the CDR3: TGTGCCAGCAGCCAAGAACAGGGGGCTGGGGCCAACGTCCTGACTTTC. Encoded protein: CASSQEQGAGANVLTF.

The V and J genes are TRBV20-1 and TRBJ1-1; 8 bases are shared with TRBD1. This CDR3 region has 13 residues. CDR1 DFQATT and CDR2 SNEGSKA come from the germline V gene (reference sequence). The ends lost 1 base at V and 11 bases at J; junction bases unmatched: 9. CDR3 DNA sequence: TGCAGTGCTAGAGGACAGGGGCGAGGTGGTGCTTTCTTT. Encoded protein: CSARGQGRGGAFF.

The J gene is TRBJ2-1, the V gene TRBV5-1; 9 bases fit TRBD1. This CDR3 contains 16 residues. CDR1 and CDR2 from the germline V gene are SGHRS and YFSETQ. Trimming took 0 bases from V and 2 from J; bases not matched to a gene: 3. In DNA, the CDR3 is TGCGCCAGCAGCTTGGCGGGGACAGGGACCTACAATGAGCAGTTCTTC. This translates into CASSLAGTGTYNEQFF.

Ten or more counts support this clonotype. V gene TRBV3-1 combines with J gene TRBJ2-6, with D possibly being TRBD2 (6 bases). Germline loops: CDR1 LGHDT, CDR2 YNNKEL (reference sequence). The ends were cut back, 0 bases at V and 7 bases at J, with 7 bases in the middle. The CDR3 contains 14 residues. CDR3 sequence (DNA): TGTGCCAGCAGCCAAGAGGGAGGAGCCAACGTCCTGACTTTC. Translating it yields CASSQEGGANVLTF.

This clonotype was found many times. The V gene is TRBV29-1, the J gene TRBJ1-1, with TRBD1 matching over 8 bases. CDR1 is SQVTM, CDR2 ANQGSEA, per germline. V shed 3 bases and J 3 bases; nucleotides not matched to a gene: 6. The CDR3 runs 14 residues. The CDR3 DNA sequence: TGCAGCGTTGATGGCAGGGGGCGAGACACTGAAGCTTTCTTT. This gives the protein CSVDGRGRDTEAFF.

This clonotype was counted ten times or more. The chain recombines TRBV6-2 or TRBV6-3 with TRBJ2-7; perhaps TRBD2 as D (7 bases). Germline CDR1 reads MNHEY; CDR2 reads SVGEGT. The CDR3 is 12 amino acids. V was trimmed by 7 bases and J by 4 bases, leaving 11 bases between them. CDR3 DNA: TGTGCCAGCAACGGGGGGCAGTACGAGCAGTACTTC. Protein: CASNGGQYEQYF.

This clonotype was found a few times. The junction differs from germline at one of its ends, possibly a read error. The rearrangement links TRBV4-2 to TRBJ1-4, with D possibly matching TRBD1 (5 bases). In germline, CDR1 is LGHNA, CDR2 YNFKEQ. CDR3 size: 13 residues. CDR3 sequence: CASSQDYGDSLGF. The CDR3 DNA sequence: TGTGCCAGCAGCCAAGATTATGGGGACTCACTCGGCTTT.

V and J are TRBV12-3 or TRBV12-4 and TRBJ2-1; 9 positions agree with TRBD2. The CDR3 length is 14 residues. V lost 4 bases to trimming and J lost 5 bases; unmatched junction nucleotides: 3. CDR3 DNA: TGTGCCAGCAGTTGGACTAGCGCGAACAATGAGCAGTTCTTC. It translates to CASSWTSANNEQFF.

This clonotype was seen at least ten times. This chain joins TRBV7-8 and TRBJ2-1, with 8 bases identical to TRBD2. The V gene's germline CDR1 is SGHVS and CDR2 FQNEAQ. Trimming took 5 bases from V and 9 from J; bases not matched to a gene: 3. The CDR3 has 12 amino acids. CDR3: CASSTLAGEQFF. CDR3 DNA sequence: TGTGCCAGCAGCACGCTAGCGGGTGAGCAGTTCTTC.

The table lists this clonotype with a few counts. The gene calls are TRBV5-1 and TRBJ2-3; D is perhaps TRBD1 (5 bases). The CDR3 runs to 16 residues. V was shortened by 0 bases and J by 4 bases, with 15 bases between the two germline ends. Germline assignment: CDR1 SGHRS and CDR2 YFSETQ. The CDR3 is CASSLGGFGVADTQYF. The DNA for the CDR3 is TGCGCCAGCAGCTTGGGGGGCTTTGGAGTGGCAGATACGCAGTATTTT.

This clonotype is medium-sized by share. This chain joins TRBV7-9 and TRBJ2-1, with D possibly matching TRBD2 (6 bases). The V end lost 3 bases, the J end lost 6 bases, and 9 bases lay between the germline ends. The CDR3 runs to 13 residues. In germline, CDR1 is SEHNR, CDR2 FQNEAQ (reference sequence). The CDR3 region is CASSFLTSNEQFF. The CDR3 DNA reads TGTGCCAGCAGCTTCCTGACTAGCAATGAGCAGTTCTTC.

This clonotype was seen a single time. Here the CDR3 DNA reads TGTGCCAGCAGTTACGCCAGGACAGGGGCCACTGAAGCTTTCTTT. Translating it yields CASSYARTGATEAFF. The chain combines TRBV6-5 with TRBJ1-1, with 9 bases aligning to TRBD1. The CDR3 consists of 15 residues. With V trimmed by 2 bases and J by 4 bases, 5 bases remained unmatched. From germline, CDR1 is MNHEY and CDR2 SVGAGI.

This clonotype was counted only a few times. The chain couples TRBV27 to TRBJ1-1; 10 bases map to TRBD1. The germline gives CDR1 MNHEY, CDR2 SMNVEV (reference sequence). CDR3 size: 12 residues. J was trimmed by 4 bases and V by 10 bases; bases with no gene match: 3. This CDR3 reads CATWTGGTEAFF. The DNA of the CDR3 is TGTGCCACTTGGACAGGGGGCACTGAAGCTTTCTTT.

The J gene is TRBJ2-1, the V gene TRBV4-1, with 9 bases lining up with TRBD1. This CDR3 comprises 17 residues. Looked up from germline, CDR1 is MGHRA and CDR2 is YSYEKL. J gave up 0 bases and V 0 bases, and 3 bases lay outside the gene matches. CDR3 sequence reads: CASSQDWDRVSYNEQFF. In DNA form, the CDR3 reads TGCGCCAGCAGCCAAGATTGGGACAGGGTCTCCTACAATGAGCAGTTCTTC.

The sample holds a few counts of this clonotype. The V gene is TRBV20-1, the J gene TRBJ2-5; D not certain. This CDR3 is 13 amino acids long. The V end lost 6 bases, the J end lost 7 bases, and 18 bases lay between the germline ends. Germline V gene sequence: CDR1 DFQATT, CDR2 SNEGSKA (reference sequence). The CDR3 here is CSALTLASGTQYF. In DNA, the CDR3 is TGCAGTGCCCTAACGTTAGCCTCCGGGACCCAGTACTTC.

This clonotype showed up many times. The V gene is TRBV6-5, the J gene TRBJ1-5; a weak D match, TRBD1 (5 bases). Germline loops: CDR1 MNHEY, CDR2 SVGAGI. The CDR3 extends over 13 amino acids. V was pared by 6 bases and J by 6 bases, with 12 bases between. CDR3 sequence: CASSGQGSQPQHF. CDR3 nucleotide sequence: TGTGCCAGCAGCGGACAAGGAAGTCAGCCCCAGCATTTT.

This clonotype turned up a few times. The rearrangement links TRBV5-1 to TRBJ2-5; D may be TRBD1 (6 bases). Looked up from germline, CDR1 is SGHRS and CDR2 is YFSETQ. V was shortened by 2 bases and J by 1 base, with 9 bases between the two germline ends. CDR3 size: 14 residues. In DNA form, the CDR3 reads TGCGCCAGCAGCTTACAGGGAGCCCAAGAGACCCAGTACTTC. Amino acid sequence: CASSLQGAQETQYF. Full variable domain (remainder filled in from reference TRBV5-1 and TRBJ2-5): KAGVTQTPRYLIKTRGQQVTLSCSPISGHRSVSWYQQTPGQGLQFLFEYFSETQRNKGNFPGRFSGRQFSNSRSEMNVSTLELGDSALYLCASSLQGAQETQYFGPGTRLLVL.

This clonotype was found many times. The junction does not match germline at one end; this may be a read error. The rearrangement links TRBV29-1 to TRBJ2-7; possible D gene TRBD2, 5 bases. The CDR3 is made up of 13 amino acids. Germline V CDR1 and CDR2: SQVTM, ANQGSEA. The CDR3 is CSVEGPGINYLIF. CDR3 DNA sequence: TGCAGCGTTGAAGGCCCCGGGATCAACTACCTCATCTTC.

The chain links TRBV6-1 to TRBJ1-2, with 10 bases that match TRBD1. The germline gives CDR1 MNHNS, CDR2 SASEGT. This CDR3 comprises 15 residues. The J segment lost 6 bases and the V segment lost 7 bases, leaving 11 bases of the junction unmatched. The CDR3 protein is CASNTASGTGDGYTF. CDR3 coding DNA: TGTGCCAGCAATACAGCCTCCGGGACAGGGGATGGCTACACCTTC.

The table lists this clonotype with a few counts. The genes are TRBV12-3 or TRBV12-4 and TRBJ2-1; TRBD2 might be the D (5 bases). Trimming took off 7 bases at V and 9 bases at J, with 16 bases between the two ends. The CDR3 runs 13 residues. CDR3 nucleotides: TGTGCCAGCACTCATCAGCGAGAGGGTGAGCAGTTCTTC. As protein: CASTHQREGEQFF.

There are many counts of this clonotype. This chain links TRBV29-1 with TRBJ2-7, with D possibly TRBD1 on 6 matching bases. Deletions cut 5 bases from V and 0 bases from J, with 14 bases between. Germline V CDR1 and CDR2: SQVTM, ANQGSEA. The CDR3 has 14 amino acids. The DNA of the CDR3 is TGCAGCGTTTCTGGGCAGGGGAGCTCCTACGAGCAGTACTTC. It translates to CSVSGQGSSYEQYF.

This clonotype came up many times. The chain carries TRBV29-1 and TRBJ1-1; D possibly corresponds to TRBD1 (5 bases). This CDR3 is 14 amino acids long. In germline, CDR1 is SQVTM, CDR2 ANQGSEA. The V gene lost 5 bases and the J gene lost 3 bases, with 16 bases spanning the gap. DNA of the CDR3: TGCAGCGTTCCCTCAAACAGGCGGCACACTGAAGCTTTCTTT. Its translation: CSVPSNRRHTEAFF.

This chain links TRBV7-2 with TRBJ2-7; D is uncertain. The CDR3 runs to 15 residues. Germline V gene lookup returns CDR1 SGHTA and CDR2 FQGNSA. V lost 1 base and J 5 bases, leaving 15 bases between the germline ends. The DNA for the CDR3 is TGTGCCAGCAGCTTAGGGGCTAGGGTCTCTCACGAGCAGTACTTC. This translates into CASSLGARVSHEQYF.

The chain combines TRBV27 with TRBJ2-3; D possibly corresponds to TRBD1 (7 bases). Germline V CDR1 and CDR2: MNHEY, SMNVEV (reference sequence). Trimming took 3 bases from V and 1 from J, leaving 8 bases between them. The CDR3 extends over 14 amino acids. The CDR3 protein is CASSFRGGTDTQYF. DNA of the CDR3: TGTGCCAGCAGTTTCAGGGGGGGCACAGATACGCAGTATTTT.

This clonotype was detected ten times or more. This chain uses TRBV20-1 with TRBJ2-3, with D hard to call. The germline CDR1 and CDR2 sequences are DFQATT and SNEGSKA (reference sequence). With 1 base removed from V and 1 base from J, the gap between germline ends came to 9 bases. CDR3 length: 14 amino acids. The CDR3 DNA sequence: TGCAGTGCTAGAGTTCAGCGTCGCACAGATACGCAGTATTTT. This sequence encodes CSARVQRRTDTQYF.

This clonotype was seen many times. The chain combines TRBV29-1 with TRBJ1-2; D is ambiguous. Germline V gives CDR1 SQVTM, CDR2 ANQGSEA. The CDR3 consists of 14 residues. V was shortened by 6 bases and J by 2 bases, with 16 bases between the two germline ends. CDR3 region: CSVEVRGENYGYTF. Written as DNA, the CDR3 is TGCAGCGTAGAGGTTCGGGGTGAAAACTATGGCTACACCTTC.

Ten or more counts support this clonotype. V usage is TRBV7-2 and J usage is TRBJ2-7; TRBD1 is a possible D gene (5 bases). Germline V CDR1 and CDR2: SGHTA, FQGNSA. Trimming shortened V by 3 bases and J by 5 bases, and 11 bases separated the two germline ends. This CDR3 is 13 amino acids long. The CDR3 nucleotides are TGTGCCAGCAGCTTGACAGATTTTCACGAGCAGTACTTC. Amino acids: CASSLTDFHEQYF.

This clonotype appeared a few times. The chain couples TRBV6-5 to TRBJ1-2, with TRBD1 matching 9 bases. V was clipped by 6 bases and J by 4 bases; unmatched bases: 9. Germline V CDR1 and CDR2: MNHEY, SVGAGI. The CDR3 length is 15 residues. CDR3 nucleotide sequence: TGTGCCAGCAGCACCTATGGACAGGGGACCTATGGCTACACCTTC. This encodes CASSTYGQGTYGYTF.

There are many counts of this clonotype. CDR3 region: CASSQVGTANGYTF. As DNA, the CDR3 is TGTGCCAGCAGCCAAGTAGGGACTGCCAATGGCTACACCTTC. The chain recombines TRBV3-1 with TRBJ1-2, with D perhaps TRBD1 (5 bases). V lost 1 base and J 6 bases, leaving 12 bases between the germline ends. Germline CDR1 LGHDT, CDR2 YNNKEL (reference sequence). The CDR3 loop spans 14 amino acids.

This chain links TRBV5-1 with TRBJ2-3; 15 bases are a match to TRBD2. Germline CDR1 and CDR2: SGHRS and YFSETQ. The CDR3 runs 19 residues. V was pared by 3 bases and J by 0 bases, with 8 bases of the junction left unmatched. The CDR3 nucleotides are TGCGCCAGCAGCTCGGGACTAGCGGGGGGCCGAAGCAGCACAGATACGCAGTATTTT. Its translation is CASSSGLAGGRSSTDTQYF. Full variable domain (rest looked up from reference TRBV5-1 and TRBJ2-3): KAGVTQTPRYLIKTRGQQVTLSCSPISGHRSVSWYQQTPGQGLQFLFEYFSETQRNKGNFPGRFSGRQFSNSRSEMNVSTLELGDSALYLCASSSGLAGGRSSTDTQYFGPGTRLTVL.

This clonotype was observed many times. The CDR3 region has the DNA TGTGCCAGTATCCCCCCTGGACAGGGTGGCACCGGGGAGCTGTTTTTT. Amino acids: CASIPPGQGGTGELFF. V is TRBV19 and J is TRBJ2-2, with 8 bases identical to TRBD1. Germline CDR1 and CDR2: LNHDA and SQIVND (reference sequence). With 7 bases clipped from V and 4 bases from J, the junction kept 11 bases outside the gene matches. CDR3 size: 16 residues.

This clonotype was recorded many times. The J gene is TRBJ1-2, the V gene TRBV7-6; D is perhaps TRBD1 (6 bases). CDR3 length: 19 amino acids. In germline, CDR1 is SGHVS, CDR2 FNYEAQ. V was clipped by 1 base and J by 1 base, with 22 bases between them. CDR3 sequence: CASSLDLGPGANLNYGYTF. The CDR3 DNA reads TGTGCCAGCAGCTTAGACTTGGGGCCAGGGGCCAACCTTAACTATGGCTACACCTTC.